What follows is one T cell receptor beta chain and its context. The data are from a study of PD-L1 blockade in urothelial cancer. Noted time point: peripheral blood 6 weeks after treatment start. Here immunoSEQ multiplex PCR was the method, and the copy in TCRdb shows in-frame clones only, minus some. This table holds approximately 47,000 clones, roughly 80% found once. Germline V lookup: CDR1 ENHRY, CDR2 SYGVKD. Trimming stripped 5 bases from V and 3 bases from J, with 15 bases between. The CDR3 spans 15 residues. This chain uses TRBV10-3 with TRBJ2-3, with D possibly being TRBD1 (5 bases). The source was PBMCs, collected around atezolizumab (anti-PD-L1) treatment. This TCR derives from a man aged 70-80 years with urothelial cancer. The CDR3 is CAISKDLGETDTQYF. CDR3 nucleotide sequence: TGTGCCATCAGTAAAGACTTAGGGGAAACAGATACGCAGTATTTT.